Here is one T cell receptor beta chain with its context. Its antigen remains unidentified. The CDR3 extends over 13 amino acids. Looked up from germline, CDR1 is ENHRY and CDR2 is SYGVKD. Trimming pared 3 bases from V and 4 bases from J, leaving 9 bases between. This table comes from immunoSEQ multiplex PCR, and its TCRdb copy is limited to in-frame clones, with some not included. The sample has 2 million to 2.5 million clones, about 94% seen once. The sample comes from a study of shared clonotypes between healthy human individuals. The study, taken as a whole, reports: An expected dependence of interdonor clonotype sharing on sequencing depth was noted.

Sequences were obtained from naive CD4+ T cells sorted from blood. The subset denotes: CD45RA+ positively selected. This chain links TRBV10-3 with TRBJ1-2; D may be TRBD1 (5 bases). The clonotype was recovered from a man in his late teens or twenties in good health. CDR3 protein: CAISDHGTYGYTF. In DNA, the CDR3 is TGTGCCATCAGTGATCACGGGACCTATGGCTACACCTTC.